A selection of T cell receptor beta chains follows, all from one sample in a study of spatial heterogeneity in lung cancer. Each CDR3 protein is one row after TCRdb ran MiXCR on the 5' RACE reads. This repertoire shows roughly 3,500 distinct CDR3 sequences, about an eighth found once; its top ten account for about a tenth. This specimen consisted of lung tumor tissue, obtained at surgery. All receptors come from a female donor with early-stage non-small cell lung cancer. Each CDR3 is given with its conserved first and last residue. Each record gives: V gene, clone size, D gene, J gene, CDR3 DNA, CDR3 protein. A D gene is named only where the DNA matches it firmly. Clone size is shown for a subset of rows, as once, few, many or a class of expanded clone.

>TRBV6-1|few|TRBD1|TRBJ1-5
TGTGCCAGCAGGTTTACAGGGGCAAGAAATCAGCCCCAGCATTTT
CASRFTGARNQPQHF
>TRBV12-3/TRBV12-4|medium-sized|-|TRBJ2-1
TGTGCCAGCAGTTTAGCGGGAGAGTTAGAGCAGTTCTTC
CASSLAGELEQFF
>TRBV19|medium-sized|TRBD1|TRBJ2-6
TGTGCCAGTAGACCGGCTGCGGACAGGCGTGAATCTGGGGCCAACGTCCTGACTTTC
CASRPAADRRESGANVLTF
>TRBV29-1|medium-sized|-|TRBJ1-2
TGCAGCGTTGAAACCCGATCGGGCCCCCAGGGCGGCTACACCTTC
CSVETRSGPQGGYTF
>TRBV11-2|medium-sized|TRBD2|TRBJ2-2
TGTGCCAGCAGTTCCCCCCCCGGACTAGTAGCCGGGGAGCTGTTTTTT
CASSSPPGLVAGELFF
>TRBV19|medium-sized|TRBD2|TRBJ2-4
TGTGCCAGTAGTAGACTAGCGGGAGGGCCGCACATTCAGTACTTC
CASSRLAGGPHIQYF
>TRBV12-3/TRBV12-4|medium-sized|-|TRBJ2-3
TGTGCCAGCAGTTTCCCACCCACAGATACGCAGTATTTT
CASSFPPTDTQYF
>TRBV7-3|medium-sized|-|TRBJ2-2
TGTGCCAGCAGCTGGAGCGGCGGGGAGCTGTTTTTT
CASSWSGGELFF
>TRBV20-1|once|-|TRBJ2-5
TGCAGTGCTAGACCGTGGATTATCCAAGAGACCCAGTACTTC
CSARPWIIQETQYF
>TRBV19|many|-|TRBJ2-1
TGTGACAGTAGTAACCTGAGGGACGGCTACAATGAGCAGTTCTTC
CDSSNLRDGYNEQFF
>TRBV28|medium-sized|-|TRBJ1-2
TGTGCCAGCAGTTTACAGGGCTATGGCTACACCTTC
CASSLQGYGYTF
>TRBV29-1|medium-sized|TRBD1|TRBJ2-7
TGCAGCGTTGTGGCTGTCAGGACAGGGTCGATCCCCGTTGGATACGAGCAGTACTTC
CSVVAVRTGSIPVGYEQYF
>TRBV5-1|medium-sized|TRBD2|TRBJ2-1
TGCGCCAGCAGCTTGGTGTCAGGCGGGAGGGGCAATGAGCAGTTCTTC
CASSLVSGGRGNEQFF
>TRBV5-1|-|-|TRBJ1-5
TGCGCCAGCAGCTTGGATTTCGGAGGCAATCAGCCCCAGCATTTT
CASSLDFGGNQPQHF
>TRBV5-1|medium-sized|-|TRBJ1-2
TGCGCCAGCAGCTTGGATGTCTATGGCTACACCTTC
CASSLDVYGYTF
>TRBV30|medium-sized|TRBD1|TRBJ1-1
TGTGCCTGGAGGCGGACAGGGGGTAACACTGAAGCTTTCTTT
CAWRRTGGNTEAFF
>TRBV6-2/TRBV6-3|medium-sized|TRBD1|TRBJ1-5
TGTGCCAGCAGTTCCATCGGGACAGAGCATTTT
CASSSIGTEHF
>TRBV5-1|many|-|TRBJ2-3
TGCGCCAGCAGCTTGGCCGGACAGCCGGGAGATACGCAGTATTTT
CASSLAGQPGDTQYF
>TRBV29-1|medium-sized|-|TRBJ1-1
TGCAGCGTCGGTTCTACGGGCACTGAAGCTTTCTTT
CSVGSTGTEAFF
>TRBV7-2|medium-sized|TRBD2|TRBJ2-7
TGTGCCAGCAGCTCCCCTAGCGGGAGGATCGGCGAGCAGTACTTC
CASSSPSGRIGEQYF
>TRBV29-1|-|-|TRBJ2-3
TGCAGCGTTGGGAGAGGGGGGAAGCAGTATTTT
CSVGRGGKQYF
>TRBV10-3|-|TRBD2|TRBJ2-2
TGTGCCATCAGTGACCCAGGAAGGCGGACTAGCGGGATTGGCGGGGAGCTGTTTTTT
CAISDPGRRTSGIGGELFF
>TRBV5-1|medium-sized|TRBD1|TRBJ2-7
TGCGCCAGCAGCTTACAGGGGCCCCCCTACGAGCAGTACTTC
CASSLQGPPYEQYF
>TRBV29-1|medium-sized|-|TRBJ1-1
TGCAGCGTTTACCGGGAGACCCCTACAGCTTTCTTT
CSVYRETPTAFF
>TRBV28|once|-|TRBJ2-7
TGTGCCAGCAGTTTCGGCGACCGCTCCTACGAGCAGTACTTC
CASSFGDRSYEQYF
>TRBV18|medium-sized|-|TRBJ2-7
TGTGCCAGCTCACAAGGACAGTCCGTCTACGAGCAGTACTTC
CASSQGQSVYEQYF
>TRBV7-2|medium-sized|-|TRBJ2-2
TGTGCCAGCAGCTCCGTGCGGAGCGGGGAGCTGTTTTTT
CASSSVRSGELFF
>TRBV3-1|few|TRBD1|TRBJ1-1
TGTGCCAGCAGCTCTCAAGCGTTCGGGACAGAGGGGACTGAAGCTTTCTTT
CASSSQAFGTEGTEAFF
>TRBV29-1|many|-|TRBJ2-5
TGCAGCGTTGTCCGGGGGCTAGCAGAGACCCAGTACTTC
CSVVRGLAETQYF
>TRBV6-6|medium-sized|TRBD1|TRBJ1-1
TGTGCCAGCAGTCCCGGGACAGGGGTCAGCACTGAAGCTTTCTTT
CASSPGTGVSTEAFF
>TRBV5-1|few|-|TRBJ1-1
TGCGCCAGCAGCTTCCAGACAGCGGAGACTGAAGCTTTCTTT
CASSFQTAETEAFF
>TRBV25-1|medium-sized|-|TRBJ1-5
TGTGCCAGCAGTAGTGGAGGGGTGATGGCGAATCAGCCCCAGCATTTT
CASSSGGVMANQPQHF
>TRBV7-9|medium-sized|-|TRBJ1-1
TGTGCCAGCAGCTTAATTCAGGGCGGCACTGAAGCTTTCTTT
CASSLIQGGTEAFF
>TRBV3-2|medium-sized|-|TRBJ2-1
TGTGCCAGCAGCCAAGGGGACCCTGACACTTACAACAATGAGCAGTTCTTC
CASSQGDPDTYNNEQFF
>TRBV19|-|-|TRBJ2-1
TGTGCCAGCGGAGGATACAATGAGCAGTTCTTC
CASGGYNEQFF
>TRBV7-2|medium-sized|TRBD2|TRBJ2-5
TGTGCCAGCACCCGGGGGGCTAGCGGGCGCCAGGGGACCCAGTACTTC
CASTRGASGRQGTQYF
>TRBV12-3/TRBV12-4|few|-|TRBJ2-5
TGTGCCAGCGCCGGGCCCGGGGGCGGCCAAGAGACCCAGTACTTC
CASAGPGGGQETQYF
>TRBV12-3/TRBV12-4|medium-sized|-|TRBJ2-7
TGTGCCAGCAGTTTAAGGGGCCGGAGGTACGAGCAGTACTTC
CASSLRGRRYEQYF
>TRBV3-1|medium-sized|TRBD1|TRBJ1-3
TGTGCCAGCAGCCAAGGAACAGGGGGCTCTGGAAACACCATATATTTT
CASSQGTGGSGNTIYF